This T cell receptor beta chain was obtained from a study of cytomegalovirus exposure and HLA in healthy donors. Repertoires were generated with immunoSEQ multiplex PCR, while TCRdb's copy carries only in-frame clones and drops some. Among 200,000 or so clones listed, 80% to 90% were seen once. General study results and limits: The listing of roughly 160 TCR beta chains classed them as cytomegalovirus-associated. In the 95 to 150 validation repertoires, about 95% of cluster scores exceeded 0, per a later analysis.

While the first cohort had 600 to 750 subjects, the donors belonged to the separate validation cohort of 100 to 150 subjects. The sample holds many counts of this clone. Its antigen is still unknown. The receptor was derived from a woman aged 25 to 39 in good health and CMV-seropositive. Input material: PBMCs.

The CDR3 nucleotides are TGTGCCAGCAGCCAAGCCACAACTAGCGGGAGGGGGGATGAGCAGTTCTTC. This codes for CASSQATTSGRGDEQFF. The V call is TRBV4-2, the J call TRBJ2-1; 13 bases align to TRBD2. CDR1 is LGHNA and CDR2 is YNFKEQ in the germline V gene. Losses at the gene ends were 1 base for V and 8 bases for J; bases not matched to a gene: 8. CDR3 length equals 17 residues.